The 28 T cell receptor beta chains given below trace back to one sample, sequenced in a study of response to subunit inactivated influenza vaccine. TCRdb analysed the RT-PCR reads with MiXCR anew, one entry per CDR3 protein. The sample yields over 450,000 distinct CDR3 sequences, 10% to 15% seen once. Sequencing was performed on PBMCs from blood, taken more than 35 days after vaccination. These receptors were collected from a man in his forties or fifties who received an inactivated influenza vaccine.

There are a few counts of this clonotype. This sequence may be a read error, since a much larger clone differs from it by one base. In DNA, the CDR3 is TGTGCCAGCAGATACTACTCCTACGAGCAGTACTTC. Protein product: CASRYYSYEQYF. This sequence joins TRBV6-2 or TRBV6-3 and TRBJ2-7, with D unclear. Germline CDR1 is MNHEY and CDR2 is SVGEGT. This CDR3 is built from 12 residues.

This clonotype occurred a few times. The CDR3 sequence: CASSYSTSGRSEQYF. Written as DNA, the CDR3 is TGTGCCAGCAGTTACTCGACTAGCGGGAGATCCGAGCAGTACTTC. The chain combines TRBV6-5 with TRBJ2-7; 12 positions agree with TRBD2. The V and J ends lost 0 bases and 6 bases, in that order; junction bases with no gene match: 3. The CDR3 has 15 residues. CDR1 and CDR2 from the germline V gene are MNHEY and SVGAGI.

The chain recombines TRBV29-1 with TRBJ2-4; 9 bases are a match to TRBD1. Germline lookup yields CDR1 SQVTM and CDR2 ANQGSEA. Germline trimming cut 4 bases from V and 0 bases from J; bases unmatched to any gene: 1. This CDR3 is 14 amino acids long. CDR3 coding DNA: TGCAGCGTTGGGGACAGGGTAGCCAAAAACATTCAGTACTTC. Translated: CSVGDRVAKNIQYF.

This clonotype was seen a few times. V usage is TRBV6-2 or TRBV6-3 and J usage is TRBJ2-2; D uncertain. Germline CDR1 and CDR2: MNHEY and SVGEGT. The CDR3 is 18 residues long. Trimming shortened V by 0 bases and J by 5 bases, and 19 bases separated the two germline ends. CDR3 in DNA: TGTGCCAGCAGTTACTCGATTCAGCAGCTGCTCAAGACCGGGGAGCTGTTTTTT. Protein sequence: CASSYSIQQLLKTGELFF.

A few counts support this clonotype. This chain joins TRBV12-3 or TRBV12-4 and TRBJ2-3, with unresolved D. Trimming pared 7 bases from V and 1 base from J, leaving 15 bases between. This CDR3 comprises 15 residues. The CDR3 protein is CASNPYLSGTDTQYF. CDR3 bases: TGTGCCAGCAACCCATACCTCTCGGGCACAGATACGCAGTATTTT.

V gene TRBV10-2 combines with J gene TRBJ2-1; 8 bases map to TRBD1. Per the germline V gene, CDR1 is WSHSY and CDR2 is SAAADI. The CDR3 has 12 residues. V gave up 6 bases and J gave up 9 bases; unmatched junction bases: 4. The CDR3 region has the DNA TGCGCCAGCAGGACAGGGGTCTCTGAGCAGTTCTTC. Encoded protein: CASRTGVSEQFF.

The table lists this clonotype with a few counts. The chain is built from TRBV20-1 and TRBJ2-1, with 9 bases fitting TRBD2. In germline, CDR1 is DFQATT, CDR2 SNEGSKA (reference sequence). The length of the CDR3 is 15 residues. J lost 8 bases, V lost 3 bases, and 11 bases had no gene match. The CDR3 protein is CSASKAGGGHYEQFF. DNA of the CDR3: TGCAGTGCTAGTAAGGCGGGGGGGGGCCACTATGAGCAGTTCTTC.

The genes are TRBV27 and TRBJ1-4; TRBD1 might be the D (6 bases). Trimming cost V 6 bases and J 8 bases, with 19 bases left between them. The CDR3 has 15 residues. Per germline, CDR1 MNHEY and CDR2 SMNVEV (reference sequence). CDR3 DNA sequence: TGTGCCAGCAGCTACCAAAGGGGGGCTGAAGAAAAACTGTTTTTT. Translated, it gives CASSYQRGAEEKLFF.

This clonotype occurred many times. The chain uses TRBV29-1 and TRBJ2-1; D is possibly TRBD2 (6 bases). V gave up 7 bases and J gave up 9 bases, with 19 bases separating them. Germline-derived CDR1 and CDR2 are SQVTM and ANQGSEA. This CDR3 has 13 residues. CDR3 coding DNA: TGCAGCGCGGACTATGGGAGACAGAGTGAGCAGTTCTTC. This gives the protein CSADYGRQSEQFF.

J is TRBJ2-7 and V is TRBV5-1; D could derive from TRBD1 or TRBD2 (5 bases each). CDR1 and CDR2 from the germline V gene are SGHRS and YFSETQ. This CDR3 is 14 amino acids long. V shed 4 bases and J shed 3 bases, with 14 bases lying between them. CDR3 sequence reads: CASSAGWDDYEQYF. In DNA form, the CDR3 reads TGCGCCAGCAGCGCGGGTTGGGACGACTACGAGCAGTACTTC.

This clonotype has a handful of counts. The chain joins TRBV20-1 to TRBJ1-5; 8 bases agree with TRBD1. This CDR3 comprises 16 residues. The ends lost 4 bases at V and 3 bases at J; junction bases unmatched: 11. The V gene's germline CDR1 is DFQATT and CDR2 SNEGSKA (reference sequence). The CDR3 protein is CSATKGGTGFNQPQHF. CDR3 sequence (DNA): TGCAGTGCTACAAAAGGGGGGACAGGCTTCAATCAGCCCCAGCATTTT.

The chain employs TRBV20-1 and TRBJ1-5; no clear D gene. Germline assignment: CDR1 DFQATT and CDR2 SNEGSKA (reference sequence). Trimming removed 6 bases at V and 5 bases at J, with 17 bases between. CDR3 length equals 14 residues. This CDR3 is CSAALGTLDQPQHF. In nucleotides, the CDR3 is TGCAGTGCCGCCCTTGGAACACTTGATCAGCCCCAGCATTTT.

This clonotype has a handful of counts. The rearrangement uses TRBV20-1 and TRBJ2-3, with 8 bases matching TRBD2. V dropped 6 bases and J dropped 2; count of bases not matched to a gene: 7. CDR1 is DFQATT and CDR2 is SNEGSKA in the germline V gene (reference sequence). The CDR3 is 14 amino acids. The CDR3: CSARLAGLTDTQYF. The CDR3 DNA follows: TGCAGTGCGCGATTAGCGGGACTCACAGATACGCAGTATTTT.

Many counts were recorded for this clonotype. The CDR3 sequence is CASSQGHNEQFF. CDR3 DNA sequence: TGCGCCAGCAGCCAAGGGCACAATGAGCAGTTCTTC. The chain recombines TRBV4-3 with TRBJ2-1; D gene ambiguous. The germline gives CDR1 LGHNA, CDR2 YSLEER. Trimming took off 1 base at V and 5 bases at J, with 3 bases between the two ends. This CDR3 has 12 amino acids.

This rearrangement joins TRBV3-1 to TRBJ2-7, with D hard to call. From germline, CDR1 is LGHDT and CDR2 YNNKEL (reference sequence). The CDR3 loop spans 16 amino acids. V was clipped by 3 bases and J by 0 bases, with 15 bases between them. CDR3 loop: CASSQQIRASSYEQYF. The CDR3 DNA reads as TGTGCCAGCAGCCAGCAGATCCGGGCCAGCTCCTACGAGCAGTACTTC.

The rearrangement joins TRBV12-3 or TRBV12-4 to TRBJ2-7; a possible D gene is TRBD1 (6 bases). The CDR3 extends over 15 amino acids. V was cut by 5 bases and J by 5 bases, with 19 bases left in between. CDR3: CASSPRQAFKDEQYF. The CDR3 coding sequence is TGTGCCAGCAGTCCTAGACAGGCCTTCAAGGACGAGCAGTACTTC.

A single count supports this clonotype. The gene calls are TRBV15 and TRBJ2-3; 7 bases map to TRBD2. The J segment lost 1 base and the V segment lost 0 bases, leaving 13 bases of the junction unmatched. CDR3 length: 19 residues. The V gene's germline CDR1 is LNHNV and CDR2 YYDKDF (reference sequence). CDR3 amino acids: CATSRDFGGSAGGTDTQYF. The CDR3 DNA reads as TGTGCCACCAGCAGAGATTTTGGTGGCTCGGCGGGGGGCACAGATACGCAGTATTTT.

V is TRBV5-5 and J is TRBJ2-1; D ambiguous. CDR3 length equals 15 residues. V was trimmed by 0 bases and J by 2 bases, leaving 9 bases between them. From germline, CDR1 is SGHKS and CDR2 YYEKEE (reference sequence). This CDR3 is CASSLEADPYNEQFF. CDR3 nucleotide sequence: TGTGCCAGCAGCTTGGAGGCGGATCCCTACAATGAGCAGTTCTTC.

This chain uses TRBV4-2 with TRBJ2-7; 9 bases map to TRBD1. CDR3 size: 14 residues. V dropped 3 bases and J dropped 2; count of bases not matched to a gene: 2. Germline V CDR1 and CDR2: LGHNA, YNFKEQ. The CDR3 is CASSHRQGAYEQYF. The CDR3 region has the DNA TGTGCCAGCAGCCACCGACAGGGGGCCTACGAGCAGTACTTC.

This clonotype was counted only a few times. The chain carries TRBV20-1 and TRBJ1-1, with 9 bases identical to TRBD1. Germline CDR1 DFQATT, CDR2 SNEGSKA (reference sequence). The J segment lost 1 base and the V segment lost 3 bases, leaving 3 bases of the junction unmatched. This CDR3 is 14 amino acids long. As DNA, the CDR3 is TGCAGTGCTAGGAAGGGACAGGGGAACACTGAAGCTTTCTTT. It encodes CSARKGQGNTEAFF.

The genes are TRBV24-1 and TRBJ1-6; D remains unclear. The V end lost 5 bases, the J end lost 8 bases, and 15 bases lay between the germline ends. Germline V CDR1 and CDR2: KGHDR, SFDVKD. This CDR3 contains 15 residues. The CDR3 loop reads CATSAQSGRDSPLHF. The CDR3 DNA is TGTGCCACCAGTGCCCAAAGCGGGAGGGATTCACCCCTCCACTTT.

This clonotype was recorded once. The rearrangement joins TRBV5-1 to TRBJ2-5; D call uncertain. The CDR3 has 15 amino acids. Trimming pared 0 bases from V and 0 bases from J, leaving 9 bases between. The V gene's germline CDR1 is SGHRS and CDR2 YFSETQ. In DNA form, the CDR3 reads TGCGCCAGCAGCTTGGCCTCCAGAAACCAAGAGACCCAGTACTTC. It codes for CASSLASRNQETQYF.

The rearrangement uses TRBV6-2 or TRBV6-3 and TRBJ2-5; possible D gene TRBD2, 6 bases. Germline V gives CDR1 MNHEY, CDR2 SVGEGT. CDR3 length equals 14 residues. V was shortened by 5 bases and J by 1 base, with 11 bases between the two germline ends. In nucleotides, the CDR3 is TGTGCCAGCAGTCTCGGGAGTATCCAAGAGACCCAGTACTTC. Translated, it gives CASSLGSIQETQYF.

This clonotype was counted a few times. V and J are TRBV2 and TRBJ1-1, with D perhaps matching TRBD1 (6 bases). Trimming removed 7 bases from V and 5 bases from J, with 17 bases in between. CDR1 and CDR2 (germline): SNHLY, FYNNEI. The CDR3 consists of 14 residues. The CDR3 loop reads CASKPMGGMTEAFF. CDR3 coding DNA: TGTGCCAGCAAGCCCATGGGGGGCATGACTGAAGCTTTCTTT.

This clonotype came up many times. The rearrangement uses TRBV5-1 and TRBJ2-1; 10 nucleotides line up with TRBD2. Germline loops: CDR1 SGHRS, CDR2 YFSETQ. V trimming: 0 bases; J trimming: 4 bases; junction bases outside the gene matches: 4. This CDR3 spans 16 amino acids. CDR3 amino acids: CASSLGGLAVYNEQFF. CDR3 DNA: TGCGCCAGCAGCTTGGGAGGACTAGCGGTTTACAATGAGCAGTTCTTC.

This clonotype was counted between two and nine times. The V call is TRBV5-1, the J call TRBJ2-3, with a possible D match to TRBD2 (5 bases). V was trimmed by 2 bases and J by 0 bases, leaving 10 bases between them. The CDR3 consists of 15 residues. The V gene's germline CDR1 is SGHRS and CDR2 YFSETQ. CDR3 in DNA: TGCGCCAGCAGCTTAGTCGGGGTGAGCACAGATACGCAGTATTTT. Amino acids: CASSLVGVSTDTQYF.

This clonotype was counted between two and nine times. This chain joins TRBV7-3 and TRBJ2-7; 7 nucleotides match TRBD1. The CDR3 spans 16 residues. Losses at the gene ends were 2 bases for V and 3 bases for J; bases not matched to a gene: 10. In germline, CDR1 is SGHTA, CDR2 FQGTGA. The CDR3 sequence: CASSLRGQVTIYEQYF. The CDR3 bases are TGTGCCAGCAGCTTACGCGGACAGGTTACAATCTACGAGCAGTACTTC.

This clonotype was detected only once. The chain recombines TRBV21-1 with TRBJ2-1; the listed D gene, TRBD2, was not tested against the DNA. TRBV21-1 is marked as a pseudogene. The CDR3 is 17 residues long. The CDR3 DNA reads as TGTGCCAGCAGCGAAGTGGTTAGCGGGAGGGCCCGGGGTGAGCAGTTCTTC. This codes for CASSEVVSGRARGEQFF.